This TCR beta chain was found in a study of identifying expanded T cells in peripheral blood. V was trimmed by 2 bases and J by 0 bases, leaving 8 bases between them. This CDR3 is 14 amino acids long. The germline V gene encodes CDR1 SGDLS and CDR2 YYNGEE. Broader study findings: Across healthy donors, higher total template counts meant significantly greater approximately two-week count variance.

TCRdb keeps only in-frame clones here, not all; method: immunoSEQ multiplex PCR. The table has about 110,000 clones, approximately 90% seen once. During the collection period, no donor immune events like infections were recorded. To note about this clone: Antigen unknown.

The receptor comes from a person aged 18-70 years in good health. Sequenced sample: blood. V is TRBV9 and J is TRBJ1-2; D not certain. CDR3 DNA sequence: TGTGCCAGCAGCGTCTCGGGAGCTAACTATGGCTACACCTTC. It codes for CASSVSGANYGYTF.